The rows below give T cell receptor beta chains drawn from one sample of a study of blood T cell repertoires in COVID-19. Repertoires were generated with immunoSEQ multiplex PCR, while TCRdb's copy carries only in-frame clones and drops some. The profile covers 110,000 to 150,000 clones, with 88% appearing a single time and about 1.7% taken by the ten largest. Sequencing input: peripheral blood. The receptors stem from a woman between 45 and 65 years old with acute or convalescent COVID-19. The CDR3 runs from the conserved cysteine through the conserved F or W. The D gene is left open where the match is weak. Clone sizes are given selectively: once, few, many, or a class where the clone is expanded.

CDR3 DNA: TGTGCCAGCAGTGCACCTCGGACAGAACAAGAGACCCAGTACTTC
CDR3 protein: CASSAPRTEQETQYF
CDR3 length: 15
clone size: -
J gene: TRBJ2-5
D gene: -
V gene: TRBV6-6

CDR3 DNA: TGTGCCAGCAGTTACTCTTGGATACACCCACAGGGCCCCTATAGCAATCAGCCCCAGCATTTT
CDR3 protein: CASSYSWIHPQGPYSNQPQHF
CDR3 length: 21
clone size: -
J gene: TRBJ1-5
D gene: -
V gene: TRBV6-2/TRBV6-3

CDR3 DNA: TGCGCCAGCAGCCTCGACAGCGTGGTGGCTTCACCCCTCCACTTT
CDR3 protein: CASSLDSVVASPLHF
CDR3 length: 15
clone size: few
J gene: TRBJ1-6
D gene: -
V gene: TRBV5-1

CDR3 DNA: TGCGCCAGCACGGAGGGGACGGATGGTTCCTATAATTCACCCCTCCACTTT
CDR3 protein: CASTEGTDGSYNSPLHF
CDR3 length: 17
clone size: -
J gene: TRBJ1-6
D gene: -
V gene: TRBV10-2

CDR3 DNA: TGCGCCAGCAGCTTGACTAGCGTCGGCACAGATACGCAGTATTTT
CDR3 protein: CASSLTSVGTDTQYF
CDR3 length: 15
clone size: -
J gene: TRBJ2-3
D gene: TRBD2
V gene: TRBV5-1

CDR3 DNA: TGTGCCAGCAGTTACTCCCTTACAGATACGCAGTATTTT
CDR3 protein: CASSYSLTDTQYF
CDR3 length: 13
clone size: once
J gene: TRBJ2-3
D gene: -
V gene: TRBV6-5

CDR3 DNA: TGTGCCACCAGTTCGGGCACTGAAGCTTTCTTT
CDR3 protein: CATSSGTEAFF
CDR3 length: 11
clone size: -
J gene: TRBJ1-1
D gene: -
V gene: TRBV24-1

CDR3 DNA: TGTGCCATCAACCGACTAGCGGGCACAGATACGCAGTATTTT
CDR3 protein: CAINRLAGTDTQYF
CDR3 length: 14
clone size: -
J gene: TRBJ2-3
D gene: TRBD2
V gene: TRBV10-3

CDR3 DNA: TGTGCCAGCAGTTCCACAGGGGCAGGGGCCTACGAGCAGTACTTC
CDR3 protein: CASSSTGAGAYEQYF
CDR3 length: 15
clone size: -
J gene: TRBJ2-7
D gene: TRBD1
V gene: TRBV6-5

CDR3 DNA: TGTGCCAGCAGTTTTCGAGGGAGCTCCCAAGAGACCCAGTACTTC
CDR3 protein: CASSFRGSSQETQYF
CDR3 length: 15
clone size: -
J gene: TRBJ2-5
D gene: -
V gene: TRBV27

CDR3 DNA: TGTGCCAGCAGCCAAATGGGGGAGGAGGGGTATACTGAAGCTTTCTTT
CDR3 protein: CASSQMGEEGYTEAFF
CDR3 length: 16
clone size: -
J gene: TRBJ1-1
D gene: -
V gene: TRBV9

CDR3 DNA: TGTGCCAGCAGTTTCGGACAGGTCGAGCAGTACTTC
CDR3 protein: CASSFGQVEQYF
CDR3 length: 12
clone size: -
J gene: TRBJ2-7
D gene: TRBD1
V gene: TRBV28

CDR3 DNA: TGTGCCAGCAGCTCTCGCTCGGGGGGGTCTAAAGGCTACACCTTC
CDR3 protein: CASSSRSGGSKGYTF
CDR3 length: 15
clone size: -
J gene: TRBJ1-2
D gene: -
V gene: TRBV3-1/TRBV3-2

CDR3 DNA: TGCAGCGTTGAAACCCCCGGGGGGGGTGAGCAGTTCTTC
CDR3 protein: CSVETPGGGEQFF
CDR3 length: 13
clone size: -
J gene: TRBJ2-1
D gene: TRBD2
V gene: TRBV29-1

CDR3 DNA: TGTGCCACCAGCAGAGATCGGAGTAGGAGCAATCAGCCCCAGCATTTT
CDR3 protein: CATSRDRSRSNQPQHF
CDR3 length: 16
clone size: -
J gene: TRBJ1-5
D gene: -
V gene: TRBV15

CDR3 DNA: TGTGCCAGTAGTATGGGGATGGGGAGCGTACTCTCCTACAATGAGCAGTTCTTC
CDR3 protein: CASSMGMGSVLSYNEQFF
CDR3 length: 18
clone size: -
J gene: TRBJ2-1
D gene: -
V gene: TRBV19

CDR3 DNA: TGTGCCAGCTCGGGGTCCGTCTACAATGAGCAGTTCTTC
CDR3 protein: CASSGSVYNEQFF
CDR3 length: 13
clone size: -
J gene: TRBJ2-1
D gene: -
V gene: TRBV2

CDR3 DNA: TGTGCCAGCAGCGTCACTAGCGGGGGGTTTGGTGAGCAGTTCTTC
CDR3 protein: CASSVTSGGFGEQFF
CDR3 length: 15
clone size: once
J gene: TRBJ2-1
D gene: TRBD2
V gene: TRBV9

CDR3 DNA: TGTGCCAGCAGCTTGGATAGCGGGTACAGCTCCTACAATGAGCAGTTCTTC
CDR3 protein: CASSLDSGYSSYNEQFF
CDR3 length: 17
clone size: -
J gene: TRBJ2-1
D gene: TRBD2
V gene: TRBV5-6

CDR3 DNA: TGTGCCAGCAGCTTCCAGGGGGGTACTGAAGCTTTCTTT
CDR3 protein: CASSFQGGTEAFF
CDR3 length: 13
clone size: -
J gene: TRBJ1-1
D gene: TRBD1
V gene: TRBV7-9

CDR3 DNA: TGTGCCAGCAGTTACTGGGCGGGGGCGGACGGGGAGCTGTTTTTT
CDR3 protein: CASSYWAGADGELFF
CDR3 length: 15
clone size: -
J gene: TRBJ2-2
D gene: -
V gene: TRBV6-5

CDR3 DNA: TGTGCCAGCAGTTGGACTAGCGGGAGGGAGCAGTACTTC
CDR3 protein: CASSWTSGREQYF
CDR3 length: 13
clone size: many
J gene: TRBJ2-7
D gene: TRBD2
V gene: TRBV6-5

CDR3 DNA: TGTGCCAGCTCACTCCTGACCCAGTACTTC
CDR3 protein: CASSLLTQYF
CDR3 length: 10
clone size: once
J gene: TRBJ2-5
D gene: -
V gene: TRBV18

CDR3 DNA: TGCGCCAGCACCCTCCTTTCGACACTTAACTATGGCTACACCTTC
CDR3 protein: CASTLLSTLNYGYTF
CDR3 length: 15
clone size: once
J gene: TRBJ1-2
D gene: -
V gene: TRBV5-1

CDR3 DNA: TGTGCCAGCAGCTCCCGGGTCACTAGTTCACCCCTCCACTTT
CDR3 protein: CASSSRVTSSPLHF
CDR3 length: 14
clone size: -
J gene: TRBJ1-6
D gene: -
V gene: TRBV7-8